One and the same sample provided the 11 T cell receptor beta chains below, sequenced in a study of T cell clonality in common variable immunodeficiency. Whole-study results and caveats: Common variable immunodeficiency TCR beta sequences reportedly had fewer deletions and N-nucleotide insertions.

No cognate antigen is known for these TCRs. Method: immunoSEQ multiplex PCR; TCRdb's copy keeps in-frame clones and lacks some. Altogether fewer than 20,000 clones were found in the sample, and no singletons occur. Material: peripheral blood mononuclear cells. The receptors derive from a human donor with common variable immunodeficiency.

Concerning this clone: The CDR3 end lies 3 residues beyond the end of the read and is filled in from the germline J gene. This sequence joins TRBV14 and TRBJ2-5, with D hard to call. CDR3 size: 12 residues. V gave up 4 bases and J gave up 5 bases, with 8 bases separating them. Germline CDR1 reads SGHDN; CDR2 reads FVKESK. CDR3 loop: CASSPYTETQYF. The covered CDR3 bases are TGTGCCAGCAGCCCCTATACGGAGACC.

This clone was seen repeatedly, ten times or more. The read ends 3 residues before the CDR3 terminus; that terminus is restored from the germline J gene. This chain connects TRBV18 to TRBJ2-2, with 11 bases that match TRBD2. Germline V gene sequence: CDR1 KGHSH, CDR2 LQKENI. The CDR3 length is 15 residues. Germline trimming cut 3 bases from V and 5 bases from J; bases unmatched to any gene: 2. CDR3 residues: CASSPRTSGTGELFF. The CDR3 bases that were read are TGTGCCAGCTCACCGCGGACTAGCGGGACCGGGGAG.

This clone was counted only a few times. The read falls 3 residues short of the CDR3 end, and the missing part is taken from the germline J gene. The J gene is TRBJ1-1, the V gene TRBV2; possible D gene TRBD1, 6 bases. Trimming left V 8 bases short and J 1 base short, with 11 bases between. The CDR3 is 13 residues long. The germline CDR1 and CDR2 sequences are SNHLY and FYNNEI. The sequenced part of the CDR3 DNA is TGTGCCAGCCTGGACAGCCCGAACACTGAA. Amino acid sequence: CASLDSPNTE. The entire CDR3 protein reads CASLDSPNTEAFF. The complete variable domain, with remaining parts taken from reference TRBV2 and TRBJ1-1, reads EPEVTQTPSHQVTQMGQEVILRCVPISNHLYFYWYRQILGQKVEFLVSFYNNEISEKSEIFDDQFSVERPDGSNFTLKIRSTKLEDSAMYFCASLDSPNTEAFFGQGTRLTVV.

As to this clone: The read terminates 3 residues before the CDR3 end, so the remaining end is supplied by the germline J gene. V is TRBV18 and J is TRBJ2-3, with 11 bases that match TRBD2. V was clipped by 1 base and J by 0 bases; unmatched bases: 3. The CDR3 contains 17 residues. Germline V gene lookup returns CDR1 KGHSH and CDR2 LQKENI. The CDR3 bases that were read are TGTGCCAGCTCACCACAGGCTAGCGGGGGGAGCACAGATACG. The encoded protein is CASSPQASGGSTDT. The complete CDR3 reads CASSPQASGGSTDTQYF.

Details on this clone: The CDR3 extends 3 residues past the end of the read, so its final part is completed from the germline J gene. V gene TRBV19 combines with J gene TRBJ2-1; D possibly corresponds to TRBD1 (5 bases). CDR3 length: 15 amino acids. Trimming removed 1 base at V and 0 bases at J, with 7 bases between. The germline V gene encodes CDR1 LNHDA and CDR2 SQIVND (reference sequence). Partial CDR3 DNA: TGTGCCAGTAGTATAGGACAGAGCTCCTACAATGAG. As protein: CASSIGQSSYNE. The CDR3 in its entirety is CASSIGQSSYNEQFF.

Concerning this clone itself: The read gets to within 3 residues of the CDR3 end, and the germline J gene fills in the rest. The rearrangement uses TRBV6-1 and TRBJ2-3; unclear D gene. The length of the CDR3 is 16 residues. Germline V gene data show CDR1 as MNHNS and CDR2 as SASEGT. V was pared by 1 base and J by 6 bases, with 17 bases between. CDR3 DNA (partial): TGTGCCAGCAGTGAAGGGATCGCTTCATTCGGGGATACG. Protein: CASSEGIASFGDT. The full CDR3 is CASSEGIASFGDTQYF.

This clone has a handful of counts. Coverage ceases 3 residues before the CDR3 finishes, and the germline J gene fills in the end. The chain joins TRBV18 to TRBJ2-6; D is unclear. The V end was cut by 1 base, the J end by 0 bases, with 13 bases between. The germline CDR1 and CDR2 sequences are KGHSH and LQKENI. The CDR3 sequence is 18 residues long. The covered CDR3 bases are TGTGCCAGCTCACCACGATTCCCACTCGACTCTGGGGCCAACGTC. Translating it yields CASSPRFPLDSGANV. The whole CDR3 protein reads CASSPRFPLDSGANVLTF. The entire variable domain, with the rest obtained from reference TRBV18 and TRBJ2-6, is as follows: NAGVMQNPRHLVRRRGQEARLRCSPMKGHSHVYWYRQLPEEGLKFMVYLQKENIIDESGMPKERFSAEFPKEGPSILRIQQVVRGDSAAYFCASSPRFPLDSGANVLTFGAGSRLTVL.

The sample holds a few counts of this clone. The observed sequence ends 3 residues before the CDR3 terminus, with the missing tail filled in from the germline J gene. This chain links TRBV7-9 with TRBJ2-5, with 11 bases aligning to TRBD1. This CDR3 is built from 15 residues. Looked up from germline, CDR1 is SEHNR and CDR2 is FQNEAQ (reference sequence). Trimming took 1 base from V and 4 from J; bases not matched to a gene: 2. CDR3 in amino acids: CASSLGGQGAETQYF. CDR3 DNA (partial): TGTGCCAGCAGCTTAGGAGGACAGGGGGCAGAGACC.

Concerning this clone: From the germline J gene comes the end of the CDR3, since the read stops 3 residues before it. V gene TRBV18 combines with J gene TRBJ2-3, with TRBD1 matching over 7 bases. Germline V gene sequence: CDR1 KGHSH, CDR2 LQKENI. Trimming cost V 6 bases and J 4 bases; bases outside gene matches: 16. The CDR3 is made up of 17 amino acids. CDR3 DNA (partial): TGTGCCAGCTCTGAACGTCCGGGGACAGACACATCAGATACG. It yields the protein CASSERPGTDTSDT. From start to end, the CDR3 is CASSERPGTDTSDTQYF.

Notes on this clone: Mismatch with germline at one junction end may stem from a read error. The read halts 3 residues ahead of the CDR3 end, with the missing end drawn from the germline J gene. The chain employs TRBV7-9 and TRBJ2-3; D may be TRBD1 (5 bases). Germline CDR1 SEHNR, CDR2 FQNEAQ (reference sequence). This CDR3 comprises 13 residues. Incomplete CDR3 DNA: TGTGCCAGCAGCTTAGGGGTCACAGGTACG. The encoded protein is CASSLGVTGT. The full CDR3 protein is CASSLGVTGTQYF.

This clone was detected many times. The CDR3 end lies 3 residues beyond the end of the read and is filled in from the germline J gene. The genes are TRBV13 and TRBJ1-4; D is perhaps TRBD1 (5 bases). Germline V CDR1 and CDR2: PRHDT, FYEKMQ (reference sequence). The V gene lost 1 base and the J gene lost 2 bases, with 5 bases spanning the gap. The CDR3 consists of 14 residues. Here the CDR3 reads CASSLAGTNEKLFF. The CDR3 DNA, read in part, is TGTGCCAGCAGCTTAGCAGGGACTAATGAAAAA.